This TCR beta chain derives from a study of blood T cells in healthy people across ages. A second PCR, run for roughly 6 to 11 cycles, used a sample-barcoded 5' primer plus a J-beta primer mix. TCRdb re-called the 5' RACE reads with MiXCR, one entry per CDR3 protein. The table includes 780,000 or so distinct CDR3 sequences, less than 70% detected once. V lost 2 bases, J lost 5 bases, and 6 bases stayed unmatched. The CDR3 contains 15 residues. Germline values: CDR1 SGDLS, CDR2 YYNGEE. Individuals who donated were healthy Caucasians from Russia aged roughly 6 to 95. The TCR originated in an elderly man in good health. Material: blood. The chain combines TRBV9 with TRBJ2-3; 9 bases map to TRBD1. The CDR3, as DNA: TGTGCCAGCAGCGTGGGACAGGGAAAGGGAGATACGCAGTATTTT. Its translation is CASSVGQGKGDTQYF.